Sequencing of this T cell receptor (beta chain) was carried out in a study of CD8 T cells in Susac syndrome (dated by TCRdb to between 2018 and 2020). Some background on the complete study: The study used repertoire sequencing to test whether antigen drove CD8+ T cell activation and differentiation in Susac syndrome.

Per the germline V gene, MNHEY is the CDR1 and SVGAGI is the CDR2. Trimming takes 6 bases from V and 2 bases from J, and the germline ends sit 8 bases apart. The CDR3 contains 13 residues, cysteine and phenylalanine counted. Only CDR3 DNA remains: 39 bases, in frame from the first base. Study-wide findings and limitations: The TCR sequencing and HLA analysis was acknowledged to have included a relatively small number of individuals.

RNA was extracted using the RNeasy kit, and about 0.5 to 1 ug of the RNA was reverse transcribed with random hexamers. The immunoSEQ multiplex PCR assay, which covers 54 Vbeta and 13 Jbeta segments, was used to amplify TCR beta CDR3 regions. Bias from PCR amplification was corrected by using a synthetic template baseline for primer optimization and for computational correction. The paper's data handling went like this. Reads were annotated to V, D and J genes per IMGT and analyzed with immunoSEQ Analyzer, keeping only productive sequences. To calculate clonality, Shannon entropy was normalized by log2 of the number of productive unique sequences and then subtracted from one. For each patient and control, public and private clones were evaluated within the 100 most prevalent clones. A clone was defined as Susac-specific if it was absent from the healthy and MS cohorts, from over a thousand published viral clones and from other ImmuneACCESS disease sequences. The raw public data were reprocessed by TCRdb itself: fastp quality trimming at Q25, MiXCR clonotype calling, in-frame beta chains only. Every entry covers one CDR3 protein and lists the most common genes and DNA from its rows. The V and J calls follow TCRdb's processing rather than the paper's. Across this sample there are about 250,000 distinct CDR3 sequences, with just over 90% seen only once. The top ten clones comprise 0.065% to 0.075% of the sample.

Peripheral blood CD8+ and CD4+ T cells from healthy donors, Susac syndrome patients and multiple sclerosis patients were profiled by high-throughput TCR beta sequencing. Treatment-naive patients with stable or active relapsing-remitting disease fulfilling revised McDonald criteria were used as multiple sclerosis controls. Bulk CD8+ and CD4+ T cells were purified magnetically by negative isolation, whereas CD8+ TEMRA cells were enriched by FACS. Blood was collected in EDTA tubes and processed within 24 hours, with PBMCs isolated through density gradient centrifugation. PBMCs intended for TCR sequencing were cryopreserved in liquid nitrogen and were subsequently thawed in a 37 degrees C water bath. The sorted or isolated CD4+, CD8+ and CD8+ TEMRA cells had a purity of 90% or higher. About this clonotype itself: Its cognate antigen has yet to be identified. Per-nucleotide qualities are absent, and no much larger clonotype sits a single base away.

The receptor was isolated from a human donor with multiple sclerosis. This sequence uses TRBV6-5 and TRBJ2-1, and possibly TRBD2, on 5 matching bases. Sequenced input: CD4+ T cells from PBMCs. The DNA reads TGTGCCAGCAGCAGAGCGGCCTACAATGAGCAGTTCTTC. Protein translation: CASSRAAYNEQFF.